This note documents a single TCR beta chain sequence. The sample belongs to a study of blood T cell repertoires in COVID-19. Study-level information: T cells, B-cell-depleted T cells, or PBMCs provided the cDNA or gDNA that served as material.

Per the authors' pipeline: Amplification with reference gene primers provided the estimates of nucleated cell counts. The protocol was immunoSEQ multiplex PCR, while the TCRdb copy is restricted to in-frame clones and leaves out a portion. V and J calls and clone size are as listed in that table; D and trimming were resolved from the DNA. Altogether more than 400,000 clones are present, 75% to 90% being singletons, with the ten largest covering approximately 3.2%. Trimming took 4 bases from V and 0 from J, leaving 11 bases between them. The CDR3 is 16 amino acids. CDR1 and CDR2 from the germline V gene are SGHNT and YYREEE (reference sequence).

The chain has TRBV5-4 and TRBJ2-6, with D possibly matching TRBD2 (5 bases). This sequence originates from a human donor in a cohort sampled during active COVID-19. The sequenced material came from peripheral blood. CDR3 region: CASSGLAPSGANVLTF. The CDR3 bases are TGTGCCAGCAGCGGGCTAGCCCCCTCTGGGGCCAACGTCCTGACTTTC.